What follows is one T cell receptor beta chain and its context. The sample is drawn from a study of chemoradiotherapy in HPV16-positive cancers. TCRdb's table, derived via immunoSEQ multiplex PCR, lists solely in-frame clones and lacks some. The sample has tens of thousands of clones, about 86% seen once; the top ten hold around 2.3%. Germline values: CDR1 SGHTA, CDR2 FQGTGA. The germline V and J ends were trimmed by 3 bases and 3 bases, with 11 bases remaining between them. This CDR3 is 15 amino acids long. The genes are TRBV7-3 and TRBJ2-2; D is perhaps TRBD2 (7 bases). The clonotype originates from a human donor with HPV-associated anogenital cancer. The source was blood, collected from a patient who underwent chemoradiotherapy. For the CDR3, the DNA is TGTGCCAGCAGCTTGGGCGGGGGCTACACCGGGGAGCTGTTTTTT. Encoded protein: CASSLGGGYTGELFF. The full variable domain, its missing parts supplied by reference TRBV7-3 and TRBJ2-2, is GAGVSQTPSNKVTEKGKYVELRCDPISGHTALYWYRQSLGQGPEFLIYFQGTGAADDSGLPNDRFFAVRPEGSVSTLKIQRTERGDSAVYLCASSLGGGYTGELFFGEGSRLTVL.